The subject of this entry is one TCR beta chain. Its specificity is not known. Generated by immunoSEQ multiplex PCR, the TCRdb table keeps only in-frame clones and is missing some. The sample has approximately 40,000 clones; around 83% are singletons. The data stem from a study of OX40 agonist ivuxolimab in advanced cancers. On the study more broadly: The diagnoses of dose-escalation patients were hepatocellular carcinoma, melanoma, renal cell or head and neck cancer. Participants, 82.7% male, averaged approximately 60 years of age, ranging from about 23 to 90. Study results and caveats: Expanded clones tended on average to be more numerous among CD8+ T cells than CD4+. By week 6 at 0.1 to 3.0 mg/kg, blood CD4+ and CD8+ T cells had expanded clonally.

This specimen was CD4+ or CD8+ T cells sorted from blood, taken in a trial of the OX40 agonist ivuxolimab. The receptor was derived from an adult with an advanced solid tumor such as melanoma, head and neck, liver or kidney cancer.

The CDR3 nucleotides read TGTGCCAGCAGTCCCGGACGGCTGAATGGGGAGCTGTTTTTT. Translating it yields CASSPGRLNGELFF. The rearrangement uses TRBV27 and TRBJ2-2; D gene unclear. With 5 bases removed from V and 8 bases from J, the gap between germline ends came to 15 bases. In germline, CDR1 is MNHEY, CDR2 SMNVEV (reference sequence). This CDR3 is 14 amino acids long.